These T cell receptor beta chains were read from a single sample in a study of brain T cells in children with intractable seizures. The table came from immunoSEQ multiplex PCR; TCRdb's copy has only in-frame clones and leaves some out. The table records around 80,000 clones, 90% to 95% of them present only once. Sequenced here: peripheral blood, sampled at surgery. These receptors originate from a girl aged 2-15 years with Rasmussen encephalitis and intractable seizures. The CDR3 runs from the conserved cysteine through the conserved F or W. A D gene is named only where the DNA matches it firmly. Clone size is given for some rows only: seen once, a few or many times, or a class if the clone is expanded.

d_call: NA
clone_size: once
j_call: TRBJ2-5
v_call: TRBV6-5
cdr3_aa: CASTRTQGSETQYF
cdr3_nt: TGTGCCAGCACCCGAACACAGGGTAGCGAGACCCAGTACTTC

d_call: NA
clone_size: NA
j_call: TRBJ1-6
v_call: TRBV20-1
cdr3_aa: CSASGPEGGSPLHF
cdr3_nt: TGCAGTGCTAGTGGACCGGAGGGAGGATCACCCCTCCACTTT

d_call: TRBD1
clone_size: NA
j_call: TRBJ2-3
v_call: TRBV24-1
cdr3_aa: CATRSGTGLSDTQYF
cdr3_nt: TGTGCCACCAGGTCCGGGACAGGGTTATCAGATACGCAGTATTTT

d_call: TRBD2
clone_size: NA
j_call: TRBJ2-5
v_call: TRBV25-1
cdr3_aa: CASSDFAGVGETQYF
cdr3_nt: TGTGCCAGCAGTGATTTTGCGGGAGTAGGGGAGACCCAGTACTTC

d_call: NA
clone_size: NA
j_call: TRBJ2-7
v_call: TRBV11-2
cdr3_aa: CASSTSGEQYF
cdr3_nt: TGTGCCAGCAGTACATCGGGGGAGCAGTACTTC

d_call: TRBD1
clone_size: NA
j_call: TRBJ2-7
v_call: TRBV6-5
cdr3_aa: CASSFRDRRSYEQYF
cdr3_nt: TGTGCCAGCAGCTTCCGGGACAGGAGGTCCTACGAGCAGTACTTC

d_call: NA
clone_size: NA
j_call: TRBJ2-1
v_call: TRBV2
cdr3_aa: CASRDSSLTLDEQFF
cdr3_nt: TGTGCCAGCAGGGACAGTTCACTCACGCTGGATGAGCAGTTCTTC

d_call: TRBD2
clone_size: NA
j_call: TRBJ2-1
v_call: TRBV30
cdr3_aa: CAWSGTGTSAYNEQFF
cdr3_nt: TGTGCCTGGAGTGGGACCGGGACTAGCGCGTACAATGAGCAGTTCTTC

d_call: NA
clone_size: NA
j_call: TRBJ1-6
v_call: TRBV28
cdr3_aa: CASSLSGAYSPLHF
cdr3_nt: TGTGCCAGCAGTTTATCGGGGGCGTATTCACCCCTCCACTTT

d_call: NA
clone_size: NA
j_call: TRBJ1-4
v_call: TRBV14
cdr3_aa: CASSRVGSTGGEKLFF
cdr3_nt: TGTGCCAGCAGCCGCGTCGGGTCGACAGGAGGCGAAAAACTGTTTTTT

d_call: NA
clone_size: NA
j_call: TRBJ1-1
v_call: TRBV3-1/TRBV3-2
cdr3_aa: CASSHEGINEAFF
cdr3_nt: TGTGCCAGCAGCCATGAGGGTATAAATGAAGCTTTCTTT

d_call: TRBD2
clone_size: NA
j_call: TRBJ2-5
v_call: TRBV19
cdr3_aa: CASSMGAGVQETQYF
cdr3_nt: TGTGCCAGTAGTATGGGAGCGGGGGTGCAAGAGACCCAGTACTTC

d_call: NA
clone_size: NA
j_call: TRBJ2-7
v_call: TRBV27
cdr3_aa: CASSFLPGDYEQYF
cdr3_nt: TGTGCCAGCAGTTTCCTGCCGGGGGACTACGAGCAGTACTTC

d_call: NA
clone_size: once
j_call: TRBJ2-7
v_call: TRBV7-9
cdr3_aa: CASSLGAYEQYF
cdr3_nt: TGTGCCAGCAGCCTAGGGGCTTACGAGCAGTACTTC

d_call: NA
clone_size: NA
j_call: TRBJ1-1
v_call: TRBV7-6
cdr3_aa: CASSLTPGTEAFF
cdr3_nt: TGTGCCAGCAGCTTAACGCCGGGCACTGAAGCTTTCTTT

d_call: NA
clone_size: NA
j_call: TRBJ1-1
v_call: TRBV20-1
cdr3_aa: CSASPTGQTEAFF
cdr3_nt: TGCAGTGCTAGTCCTACAGGGCAAACTGAAGCTTTCTTT

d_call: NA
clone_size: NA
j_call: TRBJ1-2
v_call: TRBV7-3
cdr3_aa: CASSLSNGRYDGYTF
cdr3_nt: TGTGCCAGCAGCTTAAGTAATGGACGTTACGATGGCTACACCTTC

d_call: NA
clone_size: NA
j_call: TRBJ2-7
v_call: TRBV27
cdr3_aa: CASKGGSEYEQYF
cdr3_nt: TGTGCCAGCAAGGGGGGGAGTGAATACGAGCAGTACTTC

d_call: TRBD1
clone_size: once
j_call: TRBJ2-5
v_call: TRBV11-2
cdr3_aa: CASSLGDRGQETQYF
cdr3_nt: TGTGCCAGCAGCTTAGGGGACAGGGGCCAAGAGACCCAGTACTTC

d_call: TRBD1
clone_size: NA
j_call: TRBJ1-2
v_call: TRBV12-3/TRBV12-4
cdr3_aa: CASSPRTGQGYTF
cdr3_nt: TGTGCCAGCAGTCCCAGGACAGGACAGGGCTACACCTTC